This TCR beta chain was profiled in a study of T cell responses to AZD1222 COVID-19 vaccine. Study information: Second doses at about 4 or about 12 weeks were pooled.

TCRdb's copy holds only in-frame clones and misses some; the assay was immunoSEQ multiplex PCR. The table has about 100,000 clones, 86% seen once. Regarding this clone: The antigen is undetermined.

Whole-study results and caveats: Regions 160-218 and 743-854 dominated among vaccine-associated CD4 TCRs spanning spike.

Germline V CDR1 and CDR2: LNHDA, SQIVND (reference sequence). The V gene lost 4 bases and the J gene lost 8 bases, with 27 bases spanning the gap. This CDR3 is built from 18 residues. The chain carries TRBV19 and TRBJ2-4; the D gene is possibly TRBD2 (7 bases). The sequence came from an adult in good health. The input for sequencing was peripheral blood, taken on day 0 of AZD1222 vaccination. This chain's CDR3 is CASSNPRGRPPRGHIQYF. The DNA of the CDR3 is TGTGCCAGTAGTAACCCCCGGGGAAGACCGCCGCGGGGGCACATTCAGTACTTC.